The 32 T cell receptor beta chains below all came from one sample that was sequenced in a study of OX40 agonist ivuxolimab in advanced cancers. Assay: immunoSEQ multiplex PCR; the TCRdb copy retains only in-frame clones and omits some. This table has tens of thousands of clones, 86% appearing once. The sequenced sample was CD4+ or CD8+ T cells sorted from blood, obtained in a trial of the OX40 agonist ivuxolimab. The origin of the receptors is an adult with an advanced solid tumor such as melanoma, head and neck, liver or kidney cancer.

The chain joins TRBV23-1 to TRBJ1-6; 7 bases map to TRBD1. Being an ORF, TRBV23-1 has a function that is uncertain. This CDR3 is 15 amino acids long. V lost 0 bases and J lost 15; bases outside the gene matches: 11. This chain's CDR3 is CASSQSRGTDLGLHF. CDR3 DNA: TGCGCCAGCAGTCAATCTAGGGGGACAGACCTGGGCCTCCACTTT.

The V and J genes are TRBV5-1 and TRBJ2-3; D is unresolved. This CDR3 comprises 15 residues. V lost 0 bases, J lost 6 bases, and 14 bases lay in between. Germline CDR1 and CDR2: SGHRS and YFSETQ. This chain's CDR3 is CASSLEVTPPDTQYF. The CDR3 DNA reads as TGCGCCAGCAGCTTGGAGGTCACTCCTCCCGATACGCAGTATTTT.

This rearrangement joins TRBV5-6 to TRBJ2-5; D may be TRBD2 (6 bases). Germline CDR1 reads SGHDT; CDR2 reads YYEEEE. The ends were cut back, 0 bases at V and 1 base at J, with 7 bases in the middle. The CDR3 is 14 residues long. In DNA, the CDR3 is TGTGCCAGCAGCTTGGCGGGGGTCCAAGAGACCCAGTACTTC. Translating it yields CASSLAGVQETQYF.

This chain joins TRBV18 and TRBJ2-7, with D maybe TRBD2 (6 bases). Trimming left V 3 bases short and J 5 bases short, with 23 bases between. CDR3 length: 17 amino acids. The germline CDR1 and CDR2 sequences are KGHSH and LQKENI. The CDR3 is CASSPTIRDSIVDEQYF. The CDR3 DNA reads TGTGCCAGCTCACCTACGATCCGGGACTCCATTGTCGACGAGCAGTACTTC.

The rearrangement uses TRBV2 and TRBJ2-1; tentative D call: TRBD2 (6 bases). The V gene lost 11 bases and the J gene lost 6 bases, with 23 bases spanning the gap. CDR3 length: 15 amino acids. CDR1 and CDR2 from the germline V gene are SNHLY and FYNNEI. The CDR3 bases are TGTGCCGGGGGGAAAGGGCTCACTACCATCAATGAGCAGTTCTTC. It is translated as CAGGKGLTTINEQFF.

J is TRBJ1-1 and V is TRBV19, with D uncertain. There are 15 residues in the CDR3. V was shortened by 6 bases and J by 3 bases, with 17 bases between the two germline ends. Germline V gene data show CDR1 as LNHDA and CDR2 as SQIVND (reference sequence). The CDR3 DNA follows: TGTGCCAGTAGCCGCAGCCCCCGGGCCGACACTGAAGCTTTCTTT. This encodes CASSRSPRADTEAFF.

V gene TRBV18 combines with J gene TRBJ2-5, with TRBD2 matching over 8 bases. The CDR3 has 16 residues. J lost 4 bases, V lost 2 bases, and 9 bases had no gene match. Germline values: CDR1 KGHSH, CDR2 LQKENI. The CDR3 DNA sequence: TGTGCCAGCTCACCAAACGCGGGGGGAAAGTCAGAGACCCAGTACTTC. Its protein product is CASSPNAGGKSETQYF.

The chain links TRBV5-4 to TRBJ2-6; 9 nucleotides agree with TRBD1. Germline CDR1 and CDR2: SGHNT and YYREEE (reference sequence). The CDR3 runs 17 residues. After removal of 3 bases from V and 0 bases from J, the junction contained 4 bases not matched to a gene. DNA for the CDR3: TGTGCCAGCAGCTGGGGGACAGGGAACTCTGGGGCCAACGTCCTGACTTTC. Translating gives CASSWGTGNSGANVLTF. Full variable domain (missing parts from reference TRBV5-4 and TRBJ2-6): ETGVTQSPTHLIKTRGQQVTLRCSSQSGHNTVSWYQQALGQGPQFIFQYYREEENGRGNFPPRFSGLQFPNYSSELNVNALELDDSALYLCASSWGTGNSGANVLTFGAGSRLTVL.

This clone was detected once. The CDR3 protein is CAWSKQGNEKLFF. CDR3 in DNA: TGTGCCTGGAGTAAACAGGGTAATGAAAAACTGTTTTTT. The chain couples TRBV30 to TRBJ1-4, with a possible D match to TRBD1 (6 bases). The CDR3 has 13 residues. Germline-derived CDR1 and CDR2 are GTSNPN and SVGIG (reference sequence). Trimming took 2 bases from V and 4 from J, leaving 8 bases between them.

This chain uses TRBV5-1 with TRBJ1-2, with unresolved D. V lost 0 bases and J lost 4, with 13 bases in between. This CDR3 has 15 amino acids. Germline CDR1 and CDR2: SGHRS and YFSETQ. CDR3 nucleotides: TGCGCCAGCAGCTTGGTACGGGGATTACGCTATGGCTACACCTTC. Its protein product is CASSLVRGLRYGYTF.

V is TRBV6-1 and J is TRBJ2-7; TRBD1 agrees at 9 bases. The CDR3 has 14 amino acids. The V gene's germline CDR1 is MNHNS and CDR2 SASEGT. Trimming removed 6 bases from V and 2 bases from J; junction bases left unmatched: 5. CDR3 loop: CASSRTGDTYEQYF. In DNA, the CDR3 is TGTGCCAGCAGCCGGACAGGGGACACCTACGAGCAGTACTTC.

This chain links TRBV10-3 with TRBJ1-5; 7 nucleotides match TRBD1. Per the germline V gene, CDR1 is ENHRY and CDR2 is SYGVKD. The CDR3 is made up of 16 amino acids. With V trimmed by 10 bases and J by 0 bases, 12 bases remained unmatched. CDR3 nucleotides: TGTGCCACGGAACAGGGGCATACCGATAGCAATCAGCCCCAGCATTTT. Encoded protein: CATEQGHTDSNQPQHF.

DNA for the CDR3: TGTGCCAGCAGTGGCCGAGCCAGGGGTATCGGGTCACCCCTCCACTTT. It specifies CASSGRARGIGSPLHF. The chain combines TRBV6-1 with TRBJ1-6; TRBD1 is a possible D gene (6 bases). Germline lookup yields CDR1 MNHNS and CDR2 SASEGT. The length of the CDR3 is 16 residues. Trimming took off 4 bases at V and 10 bases at J, with 20 bases between the two ends.

CDR3 residues: CASSQPGLAARGGELFF. The DNA of the CDR3 is TGCGCCAGCAGCCAACCGGGACTAGCGGCGCGGGGCGGGGAGCTGTTTTTT. The chain links TRBV4-1 to TRBJ2-2; 11 bases are shared with TRBD2. Per germline, CDR1 MGHRA and CDR2 YSYEKL. The V and J ends lost 2 bases and 7 bases, in that order; junction bases with no gene match: 9. The CDR3 covers 17 residues.

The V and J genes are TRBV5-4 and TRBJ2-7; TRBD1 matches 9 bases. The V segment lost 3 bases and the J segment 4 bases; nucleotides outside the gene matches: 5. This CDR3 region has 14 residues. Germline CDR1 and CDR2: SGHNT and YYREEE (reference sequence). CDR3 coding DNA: TGTGCCAGCAGCTCCCAGGGACAGGGATACGAGCAGTACTTC. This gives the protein CASSSQGQGYEQYF.

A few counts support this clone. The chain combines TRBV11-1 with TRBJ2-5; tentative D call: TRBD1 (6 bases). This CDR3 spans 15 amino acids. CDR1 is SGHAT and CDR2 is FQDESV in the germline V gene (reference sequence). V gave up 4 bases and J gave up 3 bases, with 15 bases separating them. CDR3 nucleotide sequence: TGTGCCAGCAGCTCCTCCGGGGCAGGGGAAGAGACCCAGTACTTC. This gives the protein CASSSSGAGEETQYF.

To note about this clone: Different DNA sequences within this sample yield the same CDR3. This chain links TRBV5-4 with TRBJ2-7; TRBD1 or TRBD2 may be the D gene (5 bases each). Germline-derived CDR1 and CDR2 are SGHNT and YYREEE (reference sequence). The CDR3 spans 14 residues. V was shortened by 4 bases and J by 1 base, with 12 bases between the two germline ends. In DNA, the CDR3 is TGTGCCAGCAGCCTACCTGGGGGTTCCTACGAGCAGTACTTC. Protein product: CASSLPGGSYEQYF.

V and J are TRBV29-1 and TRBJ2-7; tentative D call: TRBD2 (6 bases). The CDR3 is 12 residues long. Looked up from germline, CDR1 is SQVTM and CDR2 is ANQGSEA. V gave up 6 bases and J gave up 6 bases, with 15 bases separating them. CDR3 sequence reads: CSVPMGGSEQYF. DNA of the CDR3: TGCAGCGTCCCGATGGGAGGCAGCGAGCAGTACTTC.

Written as DNA, the CDR3 is TGTGCCAGCAGCTTAGAGGGCAGGGGCCAAGCTTTCTTT. Its translation: CASSLEGRGQAFF. This chain joins TRBV7-9 and TRBJ1-1, with D perhaps matching TRBD1 (6 bases). V shed 1 base and J shed 9 bases, with 12 bases lying between them. From germline, CDR1 is SEHNR and CDR2 FQNEAQ (reference sequence). The CDR3 contains 13 residues.

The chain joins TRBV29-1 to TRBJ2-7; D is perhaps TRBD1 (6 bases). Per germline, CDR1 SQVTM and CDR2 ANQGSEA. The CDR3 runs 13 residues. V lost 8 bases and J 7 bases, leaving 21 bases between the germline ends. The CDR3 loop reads CSFSGTPDWEQYF. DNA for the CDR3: TGCAGCTTCTCCGGGACACCTGATTGGGAGCAGTACTTC.

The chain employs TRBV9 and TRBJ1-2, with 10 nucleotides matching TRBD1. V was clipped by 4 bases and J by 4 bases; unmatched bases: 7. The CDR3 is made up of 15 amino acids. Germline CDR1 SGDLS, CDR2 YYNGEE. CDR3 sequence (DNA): TGTGCCAGCAGCACAGAGACAGGGGGCGGCTATGGCTACACCTTC. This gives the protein CASSTETGGGYGYTF.

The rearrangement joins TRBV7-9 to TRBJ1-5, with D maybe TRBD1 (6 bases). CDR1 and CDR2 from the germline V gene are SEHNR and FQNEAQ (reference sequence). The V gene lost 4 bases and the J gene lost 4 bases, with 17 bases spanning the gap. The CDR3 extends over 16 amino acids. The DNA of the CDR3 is TGTGCCAGCAGCTCATTTCAGGGGTTGGTAAATCAGCCCCAGCATTTT. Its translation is CASSSFQGLVNQPQHF. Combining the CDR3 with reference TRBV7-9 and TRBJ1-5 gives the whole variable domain DTGVSQNPRHKITKRGQNVTFRCDPISEHNRLYWYRQTLGQGPEFLTYFQNEAQLEKSRLLSDRFSAERPKGSFSTLEIQRTEQGDSAMYLCASSSFQGLVNQPQHFGDGTRLSIL.

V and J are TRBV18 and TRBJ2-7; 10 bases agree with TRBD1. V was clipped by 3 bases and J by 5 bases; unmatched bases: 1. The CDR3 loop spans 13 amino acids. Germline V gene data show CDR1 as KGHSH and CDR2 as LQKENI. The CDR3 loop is CASSPGTGDEQYF. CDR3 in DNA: TGTGCCAGCTCACCCGGGACAGGGGACGAGCAGTACTTC.

CDR3 protein: CASSAQRYSGLTEQFF. Here the CDR3 DNA reads TGTGCCAGCAGTGCACAAAGGTATTCGGGACTAACGGAGCAGTTCTTC. The rearrangement joins TRBV2 to TRBJ2-1; 7 bases are shared with TRBD2. The length of the CDR3 is 16 residues. Losses at the gene ends were 4 bases for V and 10 bases for J; bases not matched to a gene: 16. CDR1 and CDR2 (germline): SNHLY, FYNNEI.

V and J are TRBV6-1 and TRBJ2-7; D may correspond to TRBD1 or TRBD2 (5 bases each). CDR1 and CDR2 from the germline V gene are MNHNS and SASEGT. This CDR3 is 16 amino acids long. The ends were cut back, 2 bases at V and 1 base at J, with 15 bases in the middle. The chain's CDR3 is CASSEFGTKASYEQYF. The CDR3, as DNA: TGTGCCAGCAGTGAATTTGGGACGAAAGCATCCTACGAGCAGTACTTC.

Here the CDR3 reads CASSPRSAGAETQYF. In DNA form, the CDR3 reads TGTGCCAGCAGTCCTCGGAGCGCGGGGGCGGAGACCCAGTACTTC. The chain carries TRBV6-6 and TRBJ2-5; tentative D call: TRBD2 (7 bases). In germline, CDR1 is MNHNY, CDR2 SVGAGI (reference sequence). Trimming took off 5 bases at V and 5 bases at J, with 18 bases between the two ends. This CDR3 is 15 amino acids long.

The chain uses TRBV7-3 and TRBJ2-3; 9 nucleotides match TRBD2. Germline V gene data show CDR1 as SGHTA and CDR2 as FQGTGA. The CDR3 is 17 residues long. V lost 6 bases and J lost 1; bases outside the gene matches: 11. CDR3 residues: CASRSRGGAQGTDTQYF. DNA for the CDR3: TGTGCCAGCAGATCCCGCGGGGGGGCTCAAGGCACAGATACGCAGTATTTT.

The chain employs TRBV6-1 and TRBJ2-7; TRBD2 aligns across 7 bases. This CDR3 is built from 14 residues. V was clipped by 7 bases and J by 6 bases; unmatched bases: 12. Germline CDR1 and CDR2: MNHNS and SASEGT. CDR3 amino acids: CASTPSGGGREQYF. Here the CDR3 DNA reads TGTGCCAGCACCCCTTCGGGGGGAGGACGCGAGCAGTACTTC.

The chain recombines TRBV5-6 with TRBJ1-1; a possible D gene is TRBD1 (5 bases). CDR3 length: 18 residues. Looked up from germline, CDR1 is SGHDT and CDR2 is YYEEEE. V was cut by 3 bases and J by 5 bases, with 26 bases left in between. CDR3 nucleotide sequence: TGTGCCAGCAGCTCCGCTTGGGGCGGGGCAAACGAGGGGACTGAAGCTTTCTTT. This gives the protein CASSSAWGGANEGTEAFF.

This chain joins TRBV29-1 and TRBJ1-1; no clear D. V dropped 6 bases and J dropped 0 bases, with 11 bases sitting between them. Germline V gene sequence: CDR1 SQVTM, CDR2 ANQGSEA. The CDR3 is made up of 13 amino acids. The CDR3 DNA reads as TGCAGCGTGGCCCTGGGGATGAACACTGAAGCTTTCTTT. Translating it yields CSVALGMNTEAFF.

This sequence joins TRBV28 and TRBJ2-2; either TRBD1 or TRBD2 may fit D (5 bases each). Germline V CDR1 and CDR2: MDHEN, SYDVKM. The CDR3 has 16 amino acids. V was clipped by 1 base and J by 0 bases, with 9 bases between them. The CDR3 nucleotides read TGTGCCAGCAGTTTATATCGGGGACCGAACACCGGGGAGCTGTTTTTT. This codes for CASSLYRGPNTGELFF.

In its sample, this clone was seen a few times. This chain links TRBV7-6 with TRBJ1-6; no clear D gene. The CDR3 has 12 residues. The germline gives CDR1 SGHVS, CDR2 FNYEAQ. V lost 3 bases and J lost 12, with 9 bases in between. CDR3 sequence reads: CASSFAGQPLHF. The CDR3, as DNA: TGTGCCAGCAGCTTTGCCGGGCAACCCCTCCACTTT.